Below are 19 T cell receptor beta chains sequenced from a single sample in a study of blood T cell repertoires in COVID-19 (dated by TCRdb to the early 2020s). Library preparation employed the immunoSEQ multiplex PCR assay. What TCRdb holds here is the immuneACCESS table cut down to in-frame rearrangements. Part of the clones is not present; checked against another copy, under half of the missing clones reflect an unresolved V gene, and the others are unexplained. The sample has around 160,000 clones on record, roughly 88% of them singletons. The top ten clones comprise 1.2% of the sample. Sequenced material: PBMCs or T cells enriched from blood (not recorded which). The receptors come from a woman between 25 and 40 years old with acute COVID-19.

This CDR3 reads CASSLAYGTREQFF. For the CDR3, the DNA is TGTGCCAGCAGCTTAGCGTACGGGACTAGGGAGCAGTTCTTC. J is TRBJ2-1 and V is TRBV7-2; 8 bases map to TRBD2. The CDR3 totals 14 residues. The germline gives CDR1 SGHTA, CDR2 FQGNSA. V trimming: 0 bases; J trimming: 10 bases; junction bases outside the gene matches: 5.

The chain couples TRBV18 to TRBJ2-3, with 11 positions matching TRBD2. Unmatched junction bases numbered 2, after V lost 4 bases and J lost 2 bases. The germline V gene encodes CDR1 KGHSH and CDR2 LQKENI. The CDR3 consists of 15 residues. CDR3 coding DNA: TGTGCCAGCTCACAACTAGCGGGGGCCACAGATACGCAGTATTTT. Translation gives CASSQLAGATDTQYF.

The chain links TRBV6-5 to TRBJ1-1; D may be TRBD1 (5 bases). CDR3 length: 13 residues. V lost 6 bases and J 5 bases, leaving 13 bases between the germline ends. CDR1 MNHEY and CDR2 SVGAGI come from the germline V gene. Here the CDR3 reads CASRPRGGTEAFF. In DNA, the CDR3 is TGTGCCAGCAGGCCCCGGGGGGGTACTGAAGCTTTCTTT.

The chain links TRBV7-2 to TRBJ2-2; 7 bases agree with TRBD2. Germline V gives CDR1 SGHTA, CDR2 FQGNSA. The CDR3 is 15 residues long. The ends lost 6 bases at V and 4 bases at J; junction bases unmatched: 8. Here the CDR3 DNA reads TGTGCCAGCAGAAGTGGACTAGTGAGCACCGGGGAGCTGTTTTTT. Its translation is CASRSGLVSTGELFF.

CDR3 amino acids: CASSILSSYNEQFF. The CDR3 bases are TGTGCCAGTAGTATCCTAAGCTCCTACAATGAGCAGTTCTTC. The V gene is TRBV19, the J gene TRBJ2-1; unclear D gene. The V gene lost 3 bases and the J gene lost 0 bases, with 6 bases spanning the gap. Germline V gives CDR1 LNHDA, CDR2 SQIVND (reference sequence). The CDR3 contains 14 residues.

V gene TRBV19 combines with J gene TRBJ2-2; 13 nucleotides match TRBD2. The germline V gene encodes CDR1 LNHDA and CDR2 SQIVND (reference sequence). The CDR3 has 16 amino acids. After removal of 4 bases from V and 3 bases from J, the junction contained 2 bases not matched to a gene. CDR3 DNA: TGTGCCAGTAGTACTGGACTAGCGGGAGACACCGGGGAGCTGTTTTTT. Amino acid sequence: CASSTGLAGDTGELFF.

The genes are TRBV7-2 and TRBJ1-2; no clear D gene. In germline, CDR1 is SGHTA, CDR2 FQGNSA. The CDR3 spans 15 residues. The germline V and J ends were trimmed by 3 bases and 5 bases, with 16 bases remaining between them. CDR3 sequence (DNA): TGTGCCAGCAGCTTGGGCGAGAAACCGGCGTATGGCTACACCTTC. Translating it yields CASSLGEKPAYGYTF.

The chain links TRBV7-2 to TRBJ2-1, with D perhaps TRBD2 (5 bases). The CDR3 contains 18 residues. V dropped 1 base and J dropped 7 bases, with 23 bases sitting between them. Germline lookup yields CDR1 SGHTA and CDR2 FQGNSA. As DNA, the CDR3 is TGTGCCAGCAGCTTAGATAGCGCCAGTGTTTGGGCCGGGAATGAGCAGTTCTTC. It is translated as CASSLDSASVWAGNEQFF.

This rearrangement joins TRBV2 to TRBJ1-3, with D perhaps TRBD1 (6 bases). Trimming stripped 6 bases from V and 2 bases from J, with 14 bases between. This CDR3 has 15 amino acids. The germline CDR1 and CDR2 sequences are SNHLY and FYNNEI. The CDR3 sequence is CASRSPGVPGNTIYF. The CDR3, as DNA: TGTGCCAGCAGATCACCAGGGGTCCCTGGAAACACCATATATTTT.

This chain uses TRBV27 with TRBJ2-7, with D perhaps TRBD2 (6 bases). V was shortened by 6 bases and J by 4 bases, with 19 bases between the two germline ends. Germline V gene data show CDR1 as MNHEY and CDR2 as SMNVEV (reference sequence). The CDR3 has 15 amino acids. The CDR3 sequence: CASRQMGLAPYEQYF. As DNA, the CDR3 is TGTGCCAGCAGACAAATGGGACTGGCTCCTTACGAGCAGTACTTC.

CDR3 in amino acids: CASSLVQGANEKLFF. The DNA of the CDR3 is TGTGCCAGCAGCTTGGTACAGGGGGCTAATGAAAAACTGTTTTTT. The V call is TRBV5-8, the J call TRBJ1-4; 8 nucleotides align to TRBD1. This CDR3 has 15 amino acids. CDR1 is SGHTS and CDR2 is YDEGEE in the germline V gene. V lost 0 bases to trimming and J lost 3 bases; unmatched junction nucleotides: 1.

This clone showed up just once. The chain combines TRBV2 with TRBJ2-3; D might be TRBD1 (5 bases). The CDR3 totals 14 residues. V shed 3 bases and J shed 3 bases, with 10 bases lying between them. CDR1 is SNHLY and CDR2 is FYNNEI in the germline V gene. The CDR3 bases are TGTGCCAGCAGTGAGAATAGGGGAACAGATACGCAGTATTTT. It specifies CASSENRGTDTQYF.

The chain links TRBV7-3 to TRBJ1-1, with unresolved D. Deletions cut 5 bases from V and 4 bases from J, with 14 bases between. Germline loops: CDR1 SGHTA, CDR2 FQGTGA. CDR3 length: 14 residues. CDR3 protein: CASSLAGDSTEAFF. Written as DNA, the CDR3 is TGTGCCAGCAGCCTAGCCGGGGATAGCACTGAAGCTTTCTTT.

This clone came up once. The genes are TRBV12-3 or TRBV12-4 and TRBJ2-1; D perhaps matches TRBD2 (6 bases). The CDR3 is made up of 13 amino acids. Trimming pared 5 bases from V and 9 bases from J, leaving 14 bases between. This CDR3 is CASSPVTAGEQFF. The CDR3 coding sequence is TGTGCCAGCAGTCCGGTTACAGCGGGTGAGCAGTTCTTC.

This chain uses TRBV7-9 with TRBJ1-6; maybe TRBD1 (5 bases). The CDR3 spans 13 residues. Germline V gene sequence: CDR1 SEHNR, CDR2 FQNEAQ (reference sequence). V was trimmed by 6 bases and J by 10 bases, leaving 13 bases between them. CDR3 region: CASRSGVGSPLHF. The DNA of the CDR3 is TGTGCCAGCAGATCGGGGGTCGGATCACCCCTCCACTTT.

The chain recombines TRBV3-1 (or the pseudogene TRBV3-2) with TRBJ1-3, with D hard to call. This CDR3 has 16 amino acids. Germline values: CDR1 LGHDT, CDR2 YNNKEL (reference sequence). V lost 1 base and J lost 0, with 10 bases in between. DNA for the CDR3: TGTGCCAGCAGCCAAGTTCCGACACCCTCTGGAAACACCATATATTTT. Its translation is CASSQVPTPSGNTIYF.

The CDR3 region has the DNA TGTGCCAGTAGTCCGACAGGGACGCACTACGAGCAGTACTTC. This codes for CASSPTGTHYEQYF. The chain uses TRBV19 and TRBJ2-7, with TRBD1 matching over 7 bases. CDR3 length: 14 residues. Germline assignment: CDR1 LNHDA and CDR2 SQIVND (reference sequence). Unmatched junction bases numbered 7, after V lost 5 bases and J lost 3 bases.

The rearrangement joins TRBV5-6 to TRBJ2-5; possibly TRBD2 for D (6 bases). Germline CDR1 SGHDT, CDR2 YYEEEE. The CDR3 has 15 amino acids. Trimming left V 2 bases short and J 1 base short, with 12 bases between. In DNA, the CDR3 is TGTGCCAGCAGCTTTCGGGCCGGGAGCCAAGAGACCCAGTACTTC. Residues: CASSFRAGSQETQYF.

The CDR3 DNA sequence: TGCGCCAGCAGCTATGGGACAGGGGATGAAAAACTGTTTTTT. It codes for CASSYGTGDEKLFF. This sequence joins TRBV5-1 and TRBJ1-4; 10 bases fit TRBD1. CDR3 size: 14 residues. The trim removed 3 bases at V and 6 bases at J, leaving 2 bases unmatched. The germline V gene has CDR1 SGHRS and CDR2 YFSETQ.